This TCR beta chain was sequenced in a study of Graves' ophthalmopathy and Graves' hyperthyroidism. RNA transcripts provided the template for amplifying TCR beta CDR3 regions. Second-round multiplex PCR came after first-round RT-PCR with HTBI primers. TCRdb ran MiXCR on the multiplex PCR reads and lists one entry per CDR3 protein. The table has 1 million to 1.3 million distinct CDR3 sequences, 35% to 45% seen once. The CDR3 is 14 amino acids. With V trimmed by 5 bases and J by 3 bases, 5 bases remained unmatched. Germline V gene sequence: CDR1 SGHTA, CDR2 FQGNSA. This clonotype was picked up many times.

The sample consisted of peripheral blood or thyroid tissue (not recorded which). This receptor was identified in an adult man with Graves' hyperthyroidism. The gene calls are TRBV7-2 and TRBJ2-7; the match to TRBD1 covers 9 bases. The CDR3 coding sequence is TGTGCCAGCAGCGGTTGGGACAGGGTCTACGAGCAGTACTTC. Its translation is CASSGWDRVYEQYF.